This entry lists 22 T cell receptor beta chains sequenced from one sample in a study of T cell changes during pregnancy in multiple sclerosis (dated by TCRdb to the late 2010s). The method behind the library was the immunoSEQ multiplex PCR assay. TCRdb obtained this table from immuneACCESS and retained in-frame rearrangements with V and J assigned. These tables miss some clones; where compared with another copy, unresolved V genes account for less than half of the shortfall, and the remainder is unexplained. This sample holds some 49,000 clones; approximately 90% were observed only once. The biggest ten clones account for approximately 0.41% of the sample. Sequenced here: CD4+ T cells from peripheral blood mononuclear cells, sampled in the second trimester of pregnancy. These receptors were obtained from a female donor in good health, enrolled as a control in a pregnancy study.

The V call is TRBV28, the J call TRBJ1-4, with D possibly TRBD1 on 6 matching bases. This CDR3 has 16 residues. With 6 bases removed from V and 5 bases from J, the gap between germline ends came to 19 bases. CDR1 and CDR2 from the germline V gene are MDHEN and SYDVKM. This chain's CDR3 is CASRLPLTGSNEKLFF. The CDR3 nucleotides are TGTGCCAGCAGGCTCCCCCTTACAGGGAGCAATGAAAAACTGTTTTTT.

In its sample, this clone was seen a few times. The V and J genes are TRBV7-9 and TRBJ1-4, with 7 bases identical to TRBD1. CDR3 size: 14 residues. The J segment lost 6 bases and the V segment lost 1 base, leaving 2 bases of the junction unmatched. Germline V gene data show CDR1 as SEHNR and CDR2 as FQNEAQ (reference sequence). CDR3 sequence (DNA): TGTGCCAGCAGCTTAGGACAGGGTGATGAAAAACTGTTTTTT. Translation: CASSLGQGDEKLFF.

This clone was recorded once. This sequence joins TRBV4-3 and TRBJ1-5; the match to TRBD1 covers 9 bases. V dropped 2 bases and J dropped 6; count of bases not matched to a gene: 2. Germline V gene lookup returns CDR1 LGHNA and CDR2 YSLEER. The CDR3 sequence is 14 residues long. The CDR3 loop reads CASSQRTGVQPQHF. The CDR3 region has the DNA TGCGCCAGCAGCCAACGGACAGGGGTTCAGCCCCAGCATTTT.

The chain links TRBV13 to TRBJ1-1, with D maybe TRBD1 (6 bases). Germline-derived CDR1 and CDR2 are PRHDT and FYEKMQ (reference sequence). The CDR3 contains 14 residues. Trimming removed 2 bases at V and 5 bases at J, with 12 bases between. The CDR3 protein is CASSLWGQGTEAFF. The CDR3 DNA reads TGTGCCAGCAGCTTATGGGGGCAAGGGACTGAAGCTTTCTTT.

The V call is TRBV5-6, the J call TRBJ2-7, with 8 bases that match TRBD1. Germline CDR1 and CDR2: SGHDT and YYEEEE. Trimming took 1 base from V and 1 from J; bases not matched to a gene: 13. This CDR3 has 18 residues. The CDR3 DNA is TGTGCCAGCAGCTTGTTGGCCAGGGGGCAAGTTATTTCCTACGAGCAGTACTTC. Translated, it gives CASSLLARGQVISYEQYF.

This clone was observed a handful of times. The chain recombines TRBV5-4 with TRBJ1-2, with TRBD1 identical over 10 bases. The germline V gene encodes CDR1 SGHNT and CDR2 YYREEE (reference sequence). J lost 8 bases, V lost 4 bases, and 5 bases had no gene match. The CDR3 is 13 amino acids. CDR3 region: CASSPDRGRGYTF. The CDR3 DNA is TGTGCCAGCAGCCCCGACAGGGGGCGAGGCTACACCTTC.

This chain links TRBV2 with TRBJ1-4; TRBD1 agrees at 9 bases. The CDR3 has 15 residues. With 6 bases clipped from V and 2 bases from J, the junction kept 4 bases outside the gene matches. From germline, CDR1 is SNHLY and CDR2 FYNNEI. In nucleotides, the CDR3 is TGTGCCAGCAGCCAACAGGGGGCGACTAATGAAAAACTGTTTTTT. Its translation: CASSQQGATNEKLFF.

This chain connects TRBV18 to TRBJ1-3, with 7 nucleotides matching TRBD1. The CDR3 has 15 residues. Germline CDR1 and CDR2: KGHSH and LQKENI. Trimming at V came to 2 bases and at J to 4 bases, leaving 5 bases not matched to a gene. DNA of the CDR3: TGTGCCAGCTCACCAGCCAGGGGGACCGGAAACACCATATATTTT. Translation gives CASSPARGTGNTIYF.

The chain recombines TRBV27 with TRBJ2-3; the match to TRBD1 covers 10 bases. Germline V gene lookup returns CDR1 MNHEY and CDR2 SMNVEV (reference sequence). The CDR3 has 13 residues. J lost 6 bases, V lost 3 bases, and 0 bases had no gene match. The CDR3 is CASSLDRGDTQYF. CDR3 bases: TGTGCCAGCAGTTTGGACAGGGGGGATACGCAGTATTTT.

The chain combines TRBV7-2 with TRBJ2-1; 9 nucleotides line up with TRBD2. Trimming removed 4 bases from V and 0 bases from J; junction bases left unmatched: 4. Germline lookup yields CDR1 SGHTA and CDR2 FQGNSA. The CDR3 is 16 amino acids. The CDR3, as DNA: TGTGCCAGCAGCTGGGGCGGGGGGGCCTCCTACAATGAGCAGTTCTTC. It yields the protein CASSWGGGASYNEQFF.

The V and J genes are TRBV2 and TRBJ2-5; 8 positions agree with TRBD2. The CDR3 is 15 residues long. Trimming cost V 6 bases and J 5 bases; bases outside gene matches: 11. CDR1 SNHLY and CDR2 FYNNEI come from the germline V gene. The CDR3 spells CASRPRSGGGETQYF. CDR3 nucleotide sequence: TGTGCCAGCAGGCCCAGGAGCGGGGGAGGGGAGACCCAGTACTTC.

The genes are TRBV27 and TRBJ1-6; TRBD1 aligns across 8 bases. Germline CDR1 is MNHEY and CDR2 is SMNVEV (reference sequence). This CDR3 is 16 amino acids long. Trimming cost V 4 bases and J 7 bases; bases outside gene matches: 9. This CDR3 is CASSSSDRGGNSPLHF. The CDR3 nucleotides read TGTGCCAGCAGTTCATCCGACAGGGGAGGAAATTCACCCCTCCACTTT.

V gene TRBV7-2 combines with J gene TRBJ1-4; no firm D call. The V and J ends lost 1 base and 8 bases respectively, with 11 bases between them. This CDR3 has 14 amino acids. The germline V gene has CDR1 SGHTA and CDR2 FQGNSA. The CDR3 sequence is CASSLVSPGEKLFF. The CDR3 DNA reads TGTGCCAGCAGCTTAGTCTCCCCGGGGGAAAAACTGTTTTTT.

The chain links TRBV19 to TRBJ2-1; 8 bases match TRBD2. The CDR3 spans 15 residues. V dropped 3 bases and J dropped 5; count of bases not matched to a gene: 6. Per the germline V gene, CDR1 is LNHDA and CDR2 is SQIVND (reference sequence). The CDR3, as DNA: TGTGCCAGTAGTATCCGCCGGGGGGGAAACAATGAGCAGTTCTTC. It codes for CASSIRRGGNNEQFF.

Turning to this clone: The same CDR3 also results from other DNA sequences found in this sample. The chain employs TRBV14 and TRBJ2-2; D is unclear. Germline V lookup: CDR1 SGHDN, CDR2 FVKESK. The CDR3 runs to 13 residues. V dropped 1 base and J dropped 4 bases, with 4 bases sitting between them. For the CDR3, the DNA is TGTGCCAGCAGCCAAGTTATCACCGGGGAGCTGTTTTTT. Its protein is CASSQVITGELFF.

The V gene is TRBV7-3, the J gene TRBJ2-3; D gene uncertain. CDR3 size: 13 residues. Germline V lookup: CDR1 SGHTA, CDR2 FQGTGA. V was pared by 3 bases and J by 4 bases, with 8 bases between. The CDR3 protein is CASSFGAADTQYF. As DNA, the CDR3 is TGTGCCAGCAGCTTCGGAGCAGCAGATACGCAGTATTTT.

This sequence joins TRBV6-5 and TRBJ1-2; D unclear. With 6 bases removed from V and 8 bases from J, the gap between germline ends came to 22 bases. The CDR3 contains 15 residues. The germline gives CDR1 MNHEY, CDR2 SVGAGI. The CDR3 protein is CASSQRASENPGYTF. In DNA, the CDR3 is TGTGCCAGCAGCCAACGCGCCTCCGAGAACCCGGGCTACACCTTC.

The CDR3 loop reads CASSLMEAYGYTF. The DNA for the CDR3 is TGTGCCAGCAGCTTAATGGAGGCCTATGGCTACACCTTC. The rearrangement links TRBV5-6 to TRBJ1-2; the D is unclear. V lost 2 bases and J lost 4, with 9 bases in between. From germline, CDR1 is SGHDT and CDR2 YYEEEE. The CDR3 is 13 residues long. Full variable domain (outside the CDR3, taken from reference TRBV5-6 and TRBJ1-2): DAGVTQSPTHLIKTRGQQVTLRCSPKSGHDTVSWYQQALGQGPQFIFQYYEEEERQRGNFPDRFSGHQFPNYSSELNVNALLLGDSALYLCASSLMEAYGYTFGSGTRLTVV.

V gene TRBV2 combines with J gene TRBJ2-1, with 7 bases identical to TRBD1. The V gene's germline CDR1 is SNHLY and CDR2 FYNNEI. The V and J ends lost 2 bases and 13 bases, in that order; junction bases with no gene match: 2. The CDR3 length is 11 residues. For the CDR3, the DNA is TGTGCCAGCAGTGAATGGGACAGCCAGTTCTTC. It encodes CASSEWDSQFF.

CDR3 residues: CASSQQPPGTNEKLFF. CDR3 coding DNA: TGCGCCAGCAGCCAACAACCACCGGGTACAAATGAAAAACTGTTTTTT. The rearrangement links TRBV4-3 to TRBJ1-4, with D hard to call. Trimming took 2 bases from V and 5 from J, leaving 15 bases between them. The CDR3 totals 16 residues. In germline, CDR1 is LGHNA, CDR2 YSLEER.

The chain recombines TRBV5-1 with TRBJ1-1; 8 positions match TRBD1. Losses at the gene ends were 1 base for V and 0 bases for J; bases not matched to a gene: 5. Germline CDR1 is SGHRS and CDR2 is YFSETQ. This CDR3 region has 16 residues. CDR3 nucleotides: TGCGCCAGCAGCTTGCAGGGGGCGAGTGTGAACACTGAAGCTTTCTTT. It yields the protein CASSLQGASVNTEAFF.

The genes are TRBV5-1 and TRBJ1-2; unclear D gene. V shed 7 bases and J shed 5 bases, with 24 bases lying between them. Germline lookup yields CDR1 SGHRS and CDR2 YFSETQ. The CDR3 covers 16 residues. This CDR3 is CASSLHGSFEQYGYTF. Here the CDR3 DNA reads TGCGCCAGCTCCCTCCACGGGAGTTTTGAGCAGTATGGCTACACCTTC.